The entry below gives a single TCR beta chain sequence along with its context. Profiled with immunoSEQ multiplex PCR; TCRdb holds only in-frame clones, not every one. The sample carries some 760,000 clones, approximately 85% recorded once. This entry is derived from a study of shared T cell receptors in the human thymus. Another study also made use of these data, one on human thymus T cells. That source notes: All donors were healthy Finnish infants who were undergoing corrective surgery to treat congenital heart defects. Thymus tissue was removed during corrective cardiac surgery. Apparent bias marked the V and J gene usage of thymic and blood repertoires. Related research described thymic repertoires that were highly overlapping among unrelated individuals.

Material: thymocytes. The TCR originated in a girl in the first two years of life with a congenital heart defect.

CDR3 DNA sequence: TGTGCCAGCAGTTCAGGGGGGTACTATGGCTACACCTTC. This codes for CASSSGGYYGYTF. The J gene is TRBJ1-2, the V gene TRBV27, with 7 bases lining up with TRBD1. Germline values: CDR1 MNHEY, CDR2 SMNVEV (reference sequence). The J segment lost 3 bases and the V segment lost 4 bases, leaving 2 bases of the junction unmatched. The CDR3 sequence is 13 residues long.